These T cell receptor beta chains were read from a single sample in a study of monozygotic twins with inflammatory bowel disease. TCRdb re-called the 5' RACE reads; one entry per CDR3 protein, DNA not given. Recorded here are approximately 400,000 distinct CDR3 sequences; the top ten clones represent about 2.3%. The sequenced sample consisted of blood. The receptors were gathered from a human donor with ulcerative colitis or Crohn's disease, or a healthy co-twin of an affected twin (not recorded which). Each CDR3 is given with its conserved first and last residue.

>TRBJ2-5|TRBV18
CASSPGADKWSETQYF
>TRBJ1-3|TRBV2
CASTEQGAGGNTIYF
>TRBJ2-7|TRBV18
CASSPGIQGSYEQYF
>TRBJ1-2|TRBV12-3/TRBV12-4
CASSAGPIYGYTF
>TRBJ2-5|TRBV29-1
CSVVAGWLETQYF
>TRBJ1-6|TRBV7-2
CASSPDSSSYNSPLHF
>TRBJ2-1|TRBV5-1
CASSEAGGPSYNEQFF
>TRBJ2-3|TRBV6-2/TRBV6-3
CASSSGGRTDTQYF
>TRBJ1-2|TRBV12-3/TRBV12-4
CASSSVPRGGYTF
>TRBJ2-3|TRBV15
CATSGPSGRMRYTQYF
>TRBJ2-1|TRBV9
CASSVNVLGSEQFF
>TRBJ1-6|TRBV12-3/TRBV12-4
CASSLGPEGSPLHF
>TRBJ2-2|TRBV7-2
CASSFQGRPWAGELFF
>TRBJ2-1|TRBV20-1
CSARTLHNEQFF
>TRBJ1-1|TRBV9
CASSVGLMNTEAFF
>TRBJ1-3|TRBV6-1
CASSTATIVSGNTIYF
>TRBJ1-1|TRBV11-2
CASRRDLTEAFF
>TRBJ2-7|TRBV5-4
CASSFRAGGSYEQYF
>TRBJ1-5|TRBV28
CASTLGINQPQHF
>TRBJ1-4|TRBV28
CASSFQSGTLLEKLFF
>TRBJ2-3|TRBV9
CASSVTSGHRTDTQYF
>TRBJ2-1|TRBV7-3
CASSLTPSSYNEQFF
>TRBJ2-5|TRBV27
CATPGGGETQYF
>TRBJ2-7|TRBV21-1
CASGPPRAIEGSDEQYF
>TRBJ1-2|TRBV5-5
CASSPLPDRGSGYTF
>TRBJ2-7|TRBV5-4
CASSPGQGEVQYF
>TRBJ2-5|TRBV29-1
CSVEDIAKGETQYF
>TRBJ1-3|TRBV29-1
CSVLGRAEGIGNTIYF
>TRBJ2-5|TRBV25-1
CASSRTGFSKSETQYF
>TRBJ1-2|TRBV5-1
CASSFTGNTYYGYTF
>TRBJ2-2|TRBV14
CASSQDNRYTGELFF
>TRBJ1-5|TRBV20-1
CSAPDRSGQPQHF
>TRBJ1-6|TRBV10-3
CAISEDRGENSPLHF
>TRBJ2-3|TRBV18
CASSLGSWDTQYF
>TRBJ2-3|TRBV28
CASTIKVTDTQYF